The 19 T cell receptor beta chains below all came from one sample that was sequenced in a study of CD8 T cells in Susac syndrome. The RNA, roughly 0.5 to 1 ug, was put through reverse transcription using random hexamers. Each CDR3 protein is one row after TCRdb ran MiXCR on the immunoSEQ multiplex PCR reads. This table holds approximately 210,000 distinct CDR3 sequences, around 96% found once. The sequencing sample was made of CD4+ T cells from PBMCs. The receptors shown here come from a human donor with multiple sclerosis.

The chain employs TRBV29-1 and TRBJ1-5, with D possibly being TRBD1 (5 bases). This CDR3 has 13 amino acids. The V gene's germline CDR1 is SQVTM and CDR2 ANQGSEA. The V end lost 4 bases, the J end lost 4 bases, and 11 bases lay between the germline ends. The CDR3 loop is CSVALGGNQPQHF. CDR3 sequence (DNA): TGCAGCGTTGCTCTGGGGGGTAATCAGCCCCAGCATTTT.

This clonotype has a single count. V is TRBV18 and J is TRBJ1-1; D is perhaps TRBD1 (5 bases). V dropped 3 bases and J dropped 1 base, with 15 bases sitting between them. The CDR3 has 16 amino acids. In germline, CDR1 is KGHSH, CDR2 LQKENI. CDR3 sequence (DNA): TGTGCCAGCTCACCCATCACCGGGACCCCGAACACTGAAGCTTTCTTT. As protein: CASSPITGTPNTEAFF.

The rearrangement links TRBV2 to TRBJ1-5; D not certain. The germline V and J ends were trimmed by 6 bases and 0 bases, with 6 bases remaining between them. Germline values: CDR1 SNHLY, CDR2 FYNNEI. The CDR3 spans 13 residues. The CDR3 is CASRFYSNQPQHF. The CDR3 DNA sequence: TGTGCCAGCAGATTCTATAGCAATCAGCCCCAGCATTTT.

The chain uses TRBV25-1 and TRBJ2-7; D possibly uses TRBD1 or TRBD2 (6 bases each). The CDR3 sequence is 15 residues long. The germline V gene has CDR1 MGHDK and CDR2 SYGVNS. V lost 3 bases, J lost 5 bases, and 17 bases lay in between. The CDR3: CASSDINGQRDEQYF. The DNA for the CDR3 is TGTGCCAGCAGTGACATAAACGGACAGCGGGACGAGCAGTACTTC.

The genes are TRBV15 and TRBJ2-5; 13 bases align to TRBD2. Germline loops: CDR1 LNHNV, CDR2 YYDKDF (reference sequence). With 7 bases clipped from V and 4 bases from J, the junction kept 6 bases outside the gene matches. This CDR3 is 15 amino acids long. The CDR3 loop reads CATTGTSGTIETQYF. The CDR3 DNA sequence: TGTGCCACCACCGGGACTAGCGGGACTATAGAGACCCAGTACTTC. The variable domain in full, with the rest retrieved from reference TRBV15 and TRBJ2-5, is DAMVIQNPRYQVTQFGKPVTLSCSQTLNHNVMYWYQQKSSQAPKLLFHYYDKDFNNEADTPDNFQSRRPNTSFCFLDIRSPGLGDTAMYLCATTGTSGTIETQYFGPGTRLLVL.

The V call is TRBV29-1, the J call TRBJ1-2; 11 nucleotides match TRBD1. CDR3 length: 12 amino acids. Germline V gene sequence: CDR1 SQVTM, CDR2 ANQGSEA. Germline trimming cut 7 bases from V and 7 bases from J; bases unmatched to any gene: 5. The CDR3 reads CSGGQGARGYTF. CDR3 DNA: TGCAGCGGCGGACAGGGGGCGCGTGGCTACACCTTC.

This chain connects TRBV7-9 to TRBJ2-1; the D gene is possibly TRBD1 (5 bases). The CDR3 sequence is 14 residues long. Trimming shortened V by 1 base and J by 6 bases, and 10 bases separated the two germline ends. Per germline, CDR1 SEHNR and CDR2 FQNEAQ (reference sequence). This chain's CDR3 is CASSLEQGANEQFF. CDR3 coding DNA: TGTGCCAGCAGCTTAGAGCAAGGGGCCAATGAGCAGTTCTTC.

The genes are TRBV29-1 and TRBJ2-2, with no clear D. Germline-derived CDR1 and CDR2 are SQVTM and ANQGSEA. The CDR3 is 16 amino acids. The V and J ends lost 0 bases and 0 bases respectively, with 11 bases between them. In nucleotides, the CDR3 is TGCAGCGTTGAAGATCGCCACGTAACGAACACCGGGGAGCTGTTTTTT. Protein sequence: CSVEDRHVTNTGELFF.

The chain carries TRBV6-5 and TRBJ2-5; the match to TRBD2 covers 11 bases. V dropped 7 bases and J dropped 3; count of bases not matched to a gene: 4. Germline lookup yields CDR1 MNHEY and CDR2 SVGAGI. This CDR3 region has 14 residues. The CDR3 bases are TGTGCCAGCAATAGCGGGAGGGCGGAAGAGACCCAGTACTTC. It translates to CASNSGRAEETQYF.

CDR3 coding DNA: TGCAGCGTTGAACGCGGGAGCTCCTACAATGAGCAGTTCTTC. This encodes CSVERGSSYNEQFF. This chain joins TRBV29-1 and TRBJ2-1; 7 bases are a match to TRBD2. CDR1 SQVTM and CDR2 ANQGSEA come from the germline V gene. The CDR3 covers 14 residues. V trimming: 2 bases; J trimming: 0 bases; junction bases outside the gene matches: 1.

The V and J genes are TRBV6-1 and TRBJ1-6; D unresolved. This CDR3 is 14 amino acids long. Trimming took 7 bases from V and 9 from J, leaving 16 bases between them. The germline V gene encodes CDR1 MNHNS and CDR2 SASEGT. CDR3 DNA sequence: TGTGCCAGCACCGAAGGGTGGGTAGGTTCACCCCTCCACTTT. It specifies CASTEGWVGSPLHF.

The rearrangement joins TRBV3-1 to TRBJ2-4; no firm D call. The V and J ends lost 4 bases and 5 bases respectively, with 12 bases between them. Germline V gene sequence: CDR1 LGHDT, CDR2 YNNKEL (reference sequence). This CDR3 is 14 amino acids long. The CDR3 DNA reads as TGTGCCAGCAGCCCCATGCTTAGGGAAAACATTCAGTACTTC. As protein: CASSPMLRENIQYF.

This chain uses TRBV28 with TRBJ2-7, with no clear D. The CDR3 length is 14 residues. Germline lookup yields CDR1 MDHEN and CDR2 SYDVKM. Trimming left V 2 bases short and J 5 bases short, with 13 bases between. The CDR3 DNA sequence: TGTGCCAGCAGTTTAGTTGCCGAGAGGAACGAGCAGTACTTC. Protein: CASSLVAERNEQYF.

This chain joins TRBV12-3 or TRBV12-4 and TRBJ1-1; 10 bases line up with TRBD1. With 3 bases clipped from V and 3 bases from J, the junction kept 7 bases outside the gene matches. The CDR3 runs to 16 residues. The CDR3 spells CASSFRRQGADTEAFF. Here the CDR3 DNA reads TGTGCCAGCAGTTTCCGACGACAGGGGGCTGACACTGAAGCTTTCTTT.

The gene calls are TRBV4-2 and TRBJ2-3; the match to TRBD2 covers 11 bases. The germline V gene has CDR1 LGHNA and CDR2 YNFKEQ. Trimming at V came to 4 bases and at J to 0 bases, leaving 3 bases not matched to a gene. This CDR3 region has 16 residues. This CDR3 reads CASSLGLAGSTDTQYF. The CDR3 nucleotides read TGTGCCAGCAGCCTCGGACTAGCGGGTAGCACAGATACGCAGTATTTT.

The CDR3 DNA reads as TGTGCCAGTAGTATAGATCCCCGCGGGAAGAACACTGAAGCTTTCTTT. It encodes CASSIDPRGKNTEAFF. The chain recombines TRBV19 with TRBJ1-1; D uncertain. Per the germline V gene, CDR1 is LNHDA and CDR2 is SQIVND (reference sequence). Trimming stripped 0 bases from V and 1 base from J, with 12 bases between. The CDR3 runs 16 residues.

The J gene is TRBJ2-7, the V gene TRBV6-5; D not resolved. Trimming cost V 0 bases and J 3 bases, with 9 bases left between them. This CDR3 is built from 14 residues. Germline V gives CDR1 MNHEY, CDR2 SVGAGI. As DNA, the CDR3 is TGTGCCAGCAGTTACTCGGGCGGCAGCTACGAGCAGTACTTC. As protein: CASSYSGGSYEQYF.

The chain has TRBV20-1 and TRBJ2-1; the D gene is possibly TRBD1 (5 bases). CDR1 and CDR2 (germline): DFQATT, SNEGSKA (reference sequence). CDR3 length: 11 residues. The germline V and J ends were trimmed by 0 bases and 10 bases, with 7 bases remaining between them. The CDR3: CSARDNREQFF. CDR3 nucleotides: TGCAGTGCTAGAGATAACAGGGAGCAGTTCTTC.

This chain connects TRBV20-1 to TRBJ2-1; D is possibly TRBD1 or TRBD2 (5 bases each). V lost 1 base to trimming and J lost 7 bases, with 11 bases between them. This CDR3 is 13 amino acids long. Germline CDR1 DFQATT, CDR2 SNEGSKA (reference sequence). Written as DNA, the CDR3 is TGCAGTGCTAGAGGAGGGACCCCAAATGAGCAGTTCTTC. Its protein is CSARGGTPNEQFF.